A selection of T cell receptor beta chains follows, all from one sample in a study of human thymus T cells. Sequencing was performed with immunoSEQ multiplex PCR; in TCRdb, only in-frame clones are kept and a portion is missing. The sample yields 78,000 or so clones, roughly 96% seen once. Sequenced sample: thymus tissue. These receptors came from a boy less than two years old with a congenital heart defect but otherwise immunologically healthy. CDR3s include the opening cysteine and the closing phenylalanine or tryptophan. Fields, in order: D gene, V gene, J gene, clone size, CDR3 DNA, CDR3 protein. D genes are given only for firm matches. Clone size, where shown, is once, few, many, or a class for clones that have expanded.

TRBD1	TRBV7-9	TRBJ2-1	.	TGTGCCAGCAGCTACTATCCGGGACAGGGGGAAAACAATGAGCAGTTCTTC	CASSYYPGQGENNEQFF
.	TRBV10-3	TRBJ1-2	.	TGTGCCATCTTCGTTGAATATGGCTACACCTTC	CAIFVEYGYTF
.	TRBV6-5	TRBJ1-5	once	TGTGCCAGCAGTCCCGGCGTGAGGCAGCCCCAGCATTTT	CASSPGVRQPQHF
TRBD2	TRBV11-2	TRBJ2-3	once	TGTGCCAGCAGCTTAGGAGCGGGACGGAGCACAGATACGCAGTATTTT	CASSLGAGRSTDTQYF
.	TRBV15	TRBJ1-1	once	TGTGCCACCAGCAGAGCATCAGCTGAAGCTTTCTTT	CATSRASAEAFF
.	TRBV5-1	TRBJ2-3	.	TGCGCCAGCAGCTCCAACCAGACAGATACGCAGTATTTT	CASSSNQTDTQYF
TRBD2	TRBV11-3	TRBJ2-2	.	TGTGCCAGCAGCTTTGGGGAGGGTACGAACACCGGGGAGCTGTTTTTT	CASSFGEGTNTGELFF
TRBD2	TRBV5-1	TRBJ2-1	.	TGCGCCAGCAGCTCCCCACTAGCGGGTACCAGCTCCTACAATGAGCAGTTCTTC	CASSSPLAGTSSYNEQFF
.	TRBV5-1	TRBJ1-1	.	TGCGCCAGCAGCTTGGATTCGGCAGGGCAGAACACTGAAGCTTTCTTT	CASSLDSAGQNTEAFF
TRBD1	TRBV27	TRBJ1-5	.	TGTGCCAGCAGGAAGGACAGGGATGGGAATCAGCCCCAGCATTTT	CASRKDRDGNQPQHF
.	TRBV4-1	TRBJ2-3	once	TGCGCCAGCAGCCAAGATTCGGCGGGGTTCCGCACAGATACGCAGTATTTT	CASSQDSAGFRTDTQYF
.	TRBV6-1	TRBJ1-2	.	TGTGCCAGCAGTGAAGGCAAGTGGGTCTATGGCTACACCTTC	CASSEGKWVYGYTF
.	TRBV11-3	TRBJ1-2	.	TGTGCCAGCAGCTTAGATGGCGCGGGGGCGGGCTGGAGTGGCTACACCTTC	CASSLDGAGAGWSGYTF
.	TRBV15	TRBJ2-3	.	TGTGCCACGATGCGGCGGGGAGAAATAGATACGCAGTATTTT	CATMRRGEIDTQYF
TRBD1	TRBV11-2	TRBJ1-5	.	TGTGCCAGCAGCCTTACCGGACAGGCTAGCAATCAGCCCCAGCATTTT	CASSLTGQASNQPQHF
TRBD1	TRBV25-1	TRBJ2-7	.	TGTGCCAGCAGTGAGGGACAGGGGGCTGACTACGAGCAGTACTTC	CASSEGQGADYEQYF
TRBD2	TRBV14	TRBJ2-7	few	TGTGCCAGCAGCCCCGGGGAGGGCTCCTACGAGCAGTACTTC	CASSPGEGSYEQYF
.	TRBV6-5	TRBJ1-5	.	TGTGCCAGCAGCTTCGACAGATACAATCAGCCCCAGCATTTT	CASSFDRYNQPQHF
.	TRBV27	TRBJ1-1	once	TGTGCCAGCAGTCCGGGACCGGGGTGCACTGAAGCTTTCTTT	CASSPGPGCTEAFF
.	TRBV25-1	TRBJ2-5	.	TGTGCCAGCAGTGCTTTATCAGGGTACGGCGGAGAGACCCAGTACTTC	CASSALSGYGGETQYF
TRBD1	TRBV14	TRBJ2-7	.	TGTGCCAGCAGCCAACGGACAGGGCGCGACGAGCAGTACTTC	CASSQRTGRDEQYF
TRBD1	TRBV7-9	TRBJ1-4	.	TGTGCCAGCAGCTTAGATACGCATATTTGGACAGGGCCTAATGAAAAACTGTTTTTT	CASSLDTHIWTGPNEKLFF
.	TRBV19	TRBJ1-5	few	TGTGCCAGTAGTCACTCTCCGAACAGGACGAGCAATCAGCCCCAGCATTTT	CASSHSPNRTSNQPQHF
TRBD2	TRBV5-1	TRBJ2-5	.	TGCGCCAGCAGCTTGGTTGGTAGCGGGGGTAAAGAGACCCAGTACTTC	CASSLVGSGGKETQYF
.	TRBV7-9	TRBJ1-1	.	TGTGCCAGCAGCTTAGGGGCTAACACTGAAGCTTTCTTT	CASSLGANTEAFF
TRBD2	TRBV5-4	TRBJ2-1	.	TGTGCCAGCACCCAGACGGGGCGGGGGGCCCAGTTCTTC	CASTQTGRGAQFF
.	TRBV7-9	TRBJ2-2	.	TGTGCCAGCAGCTCGGTGGGGACTCCGAACACCGGGGAGCTGTTTTTT	CASSSVGTPNTGELFF
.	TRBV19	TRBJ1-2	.	TGTGCCAGTAATGGACATCCATGGGGCTACACCTTC	CASNGHPWGYTF
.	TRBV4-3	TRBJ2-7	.	TGCGCCAGCAGCCTGGGGGACAAGTCCTACGAGCAGTACTTC	CASSLGDKSYEQYF
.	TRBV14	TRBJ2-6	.	TGTGCCAGCAGCCAGGTCCCACTACGCGTAGGGGCCAACGTCCTGACTTTC	CASSQVPLRVGANVLTF
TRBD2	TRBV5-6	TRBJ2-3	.	TGTGCCAGCAGCCCGGGACTAGCGATGAGAACAGATACGCAGTATTTT	CASSPGLAMRTDTQYF
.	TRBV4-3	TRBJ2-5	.	TGCGCCAGCAGCCAAGCGGGACGACCGTGGGAGACCCAGTACTTC	CASSQAGRPWETQYF
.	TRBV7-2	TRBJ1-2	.	TGTGCCAGCAGCTTAATGGGGGGACTCGACTATGGCTACACCTTC	CASSLMGGLDYGYTF
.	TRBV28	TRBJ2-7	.	TGTGCCAGCAGCCTTGGGACGGCTTACGAGCAGTACTTC	CASSLGTAYEQYF
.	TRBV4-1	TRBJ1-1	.	TGCGCCAGCAGCCAAGATTTTAACTGGTGGGACGTGGGGAGGAAAGCTTTCTTT	CASSQDFNWWDVGRKAFF